This T cell receptor beta chain was obtained from a study of CD8 T cells in Susac syndrome (dated by TCRdb to the late 2010s). In the study overall: Repertoire sequencing was used to test whether CD8+ T cell activation and differentiation in Susac syndrome was antigen driven. Results the study describes overall, beyond this receptor: The number of individuals in the TCR sequencing and HLA analysis was acknowledged as relatively small.

RNA was extracted using the RNeasy kit, and about 0.45 to 1 ug of the RNA was reverse transcribed with random hexamers. TCR beta CDR3 regions were amplified with the immunoSEQ multiplex PCR assay covering 54 Vbeta and 13 Jbeta segments. To correct PCR amplification bias, a synthetic template baseline was used for both primer optimization and computational correction. The study's processing was this. Reads were assigned to V, D and J genes according to IMGT and analyzed in immunoSEQ Analyzer, with only productive sequences retained. Clonality was computed as one minus Shannon entropy normalized by log2 of the number of productive unique sequences. For each patient and control, public and private clones were evaluated within the 100 most prevalent clones. Clones were defined as Susac-specific when absent from the healthy and MS cohorts, from approximately 1,100 published viral clones and from other ImmuneACCESS disease sequences. TCRdb took the public reads, trimmed them with fastp at Q25, ran MiXCR for clone calling and kept in-frame beta chains. Every distinct CDR3 protein forms one entry, paired with its most common genes and DNA. The V and J calls, along with clone size, are taken from TCRdb and not from the paper's own processing. The sample table records 150,000 to 250,000 distinct CDR3 sequences; roughly 96% of these occur just once. Together, the top ten hold roughly 0.088% of the sample.

Peripheral blood CD8+ and CD4+ T cells from healthy donors, Susac syndrome patients and multiple sclerosis patients were profiled by high-throughput TCR beta sequencing. Treatment-naive patients with stable or active relapsing-remitting disease fulfilling revised McDonald criteria were used as multiple sclerosis controls. Bulk CD8+ and CD4+ T cells were purified by magnetic negative isolation, whereas CD8+ TEMRA cells were enriched by FACS. Blood was drawn into EDTA tubes, processed within 24 hours, and PBMCs were isolated by density gradient centrifugation. PBMCs intended for TCR sequencing were cryopreserved in liquid nitrogen and were subsequently thawed in a 37 degrees C water bath. The sorted or isolated CD4+, CD8+ and CD8+ TEMRA cells reached a purity of at least 90%. For this clonotype: The antigen it binds to is not known. No much larger clonotype is one base removed from it; base qualities were not supplied.

This TCR was recovered from a human donor with multiple sclerosis. Material: CD4+ T cells from PBMCs.

Here the CDR3 is given as CASSQSRRGAGDQETQYF. The DNA sequence follows: TGCGCCAGCAGCCAATCCCGCAGAGGGGCAGGGGACCAAGAGACCCAGTACTTC. The chain couples TRBV4-1 to TRBJ2-5; TRBD1 could be the D gene, as 6 bases match. CDR1 MGHRA and CDR2 YSYEKL are derived from the germline V gene. The junction carries 19 bases between V and J, which are trimmed by 2 bases and 0 bases respectively. Reading from cysteine to phenylalanine, the CDR3 counts 18 amino acids. Left in the record is the CDR3 DNA by itself, 54 bases read in frame from the first base.